What follows are 9 T cell receptor beta chains derived from one specimen sequenced in a study of blood T cell repertoires in COVID-19. Clones were read by immunoSEQ multiplex PCR, and TCRdb kept only the in-frame ones, dropping some. This table has 25,000 to 30,000 clones, roughly three quarters appearing once. Material for sequencing was peripheral blood. The receptors shown here come from a man older than 75 with active or convalescent COVID-19.

This chain uses TRBV7-2 with TRBJ1-5, with TRBD1 matching 11 bases. Germline CDR1 is SGHTA and CDR2 is FQGNSA. The CDR3 covers 15 residues. The J segment lost 6 bases and the V segment lost 5 bases, leaving 6 bases of the junction unmatched. This CDR3 reads CASSPDRGPGQPQHF. DNA of the CDR3: TGTGCCAGCAGCCCGGACAGGGGGCCAGGTCAGCCCCAGCATTTT. The full variable domain, with the rest looked up from reference TRBV7-2 and TRBJ1-5, is GAGVSQSPSNKVTEKGKDVELRCDPISGHTALYWYRQSLGQGLEFLIYFQGNSAPDKSGLPSDRFSAERTGGSVSTLTIQRTQQEDSAVYLCASSPDRGPGQPQHFGDGTRLSIL.

The chain is built from TRBV4-3 and TRBJ2-2; TRBD2 agrees at 7 bases. This CDR3 comprises 17 residues. V lost 0 bases to trimming and J lost 5 bases; unmatched junction nucleotides: 9. Germline values: CDR1 LGHNA, CDR2 YSLEER. CDR3: CASSQDGEGFLTGELFF. The CDR3 nucleotides read TGCGCCAGCAGCCAAGATGGGGAGGGCTTCTTGACCGGGGAGCTGTTTTTT.

The chain recombines TRBV28 with TRBJ1-4, with D perhaps matching TRBD1 (5 bases). Germline V gene sequence: CDR1 MDHEN, CDR2 SYDVKM. Trimming left V 3 bases short and J 0 bases short, with 14 bases between. The CDR3 is made up of 17 amino acids. CDR3 nucleotide sequence: TGTGCCAGCAGTTTGCAGGGCGTAGGCGCAACTAATGAAAAACTGTTTTTT. Its translation is CASSLQGVGATNEKLFF.

The CDR3 region has the DNA TGCGCCAGCAGCCAAGAGTCAGCGGGACAGGGGACTAGCGGGAGGTTAGGTGAGCAGTTCTTC. The encoded protein is CASSQESAGQGTSGRLGEQFF. The V call is TRBV4-3, the J call TRBJ2-1, with 15 bases aligning to TRBD2. The V segment lost 0 bases and the J segment 9 bases; nucleotides outside the gene matches: 18. The CDR3 is made up of 21 amino acids. CDR1 and CDR2 from the germline V gene are LGHNA and YSLEER.

The table lists this clone with a few counts. The chain links TRBV7-2 to TRBJ2-7, with a tentative D call TRBD2 (6 bases). CDR3 length equals 14 residues. Germline CDR1 and CDR2: SGHTA and FQGNSA. Deletions cut 5 bases from V and 7 bases from J, with 18 bases between. The CDR3 protein is CASSPPGRAGEQYF. The CDR3 DNA is TGTGCCAGCAGCCCCCCCGGCAGGGCGGGAGAGCAGTACTTC.

The chain carries TRBV9 and TRBJ1-1; no clear D. The CDR3 consists of 13 residues. The V gene lost 0 bases and the J gene lost 6 bases, with 9 bases spanning the gap. Germline loops: CDR1 SGDLS, CDR2 YYNGEE. The CDR3 sequence is CASSVGPGAEAFF. The CDR3 DNA is TGTGCCAGCAGCGTAGGTCCCGGGGCTGAAGCTTTCTTT.

This chain joins TRBV7-2 and TRBJ2-7; TRBD1 matches 7 bases. The CDR3 runs to 14 residues. V lost 2 bases, J lost 7 bases, and 8 bases stayed unmatched. Germline V CDR1 and CDR2: SGHTA, FQGNSA. The CDR3 DNA reads as TGTGCCAGCAGCTTATCTGAGGGGGCCGGGGAGCAGTACTTC. The encoded protein is CASSLSEGAGEQYF.

The chain combines TRBV5-4 with TRBJ1-1; TRBD1 matches 10 bases. Germline V lookup: CDR1 SGHNT, CDR2 YYREEE (reference sequence). This CDR3 is built from 17 residues. The junction had 9 bases not matched to a gene; V was cut back by 0 bases and J by 4 bases. The CDR3 coding sequence is TGTGCCAGCAGCTTGGGGATGACAGGGGGCAGGGGCACTGAAGCTTTCTTT. This gives the protein CASSLGMTGGRGTEAFF.

The table lists this clone with a few counts. This chain uses TRBV19 with TRBJ2-1, with D perhaps matching TRBD2 (5 bases). V lost 6 bases, J lost 8 bases, and 17 bases lay in between. The CDR3 covers 14 residues. Germline-derived CDR1 and CDR2 are LNHDA and SQIVND (reference sequence). The DNA of the CDR3 is TGTGCCAGTAGGTTAGCGCCGTTTTTAGATGAGCAGTTCTTC. The encoded protein is CASRLAPFLDEQFF.